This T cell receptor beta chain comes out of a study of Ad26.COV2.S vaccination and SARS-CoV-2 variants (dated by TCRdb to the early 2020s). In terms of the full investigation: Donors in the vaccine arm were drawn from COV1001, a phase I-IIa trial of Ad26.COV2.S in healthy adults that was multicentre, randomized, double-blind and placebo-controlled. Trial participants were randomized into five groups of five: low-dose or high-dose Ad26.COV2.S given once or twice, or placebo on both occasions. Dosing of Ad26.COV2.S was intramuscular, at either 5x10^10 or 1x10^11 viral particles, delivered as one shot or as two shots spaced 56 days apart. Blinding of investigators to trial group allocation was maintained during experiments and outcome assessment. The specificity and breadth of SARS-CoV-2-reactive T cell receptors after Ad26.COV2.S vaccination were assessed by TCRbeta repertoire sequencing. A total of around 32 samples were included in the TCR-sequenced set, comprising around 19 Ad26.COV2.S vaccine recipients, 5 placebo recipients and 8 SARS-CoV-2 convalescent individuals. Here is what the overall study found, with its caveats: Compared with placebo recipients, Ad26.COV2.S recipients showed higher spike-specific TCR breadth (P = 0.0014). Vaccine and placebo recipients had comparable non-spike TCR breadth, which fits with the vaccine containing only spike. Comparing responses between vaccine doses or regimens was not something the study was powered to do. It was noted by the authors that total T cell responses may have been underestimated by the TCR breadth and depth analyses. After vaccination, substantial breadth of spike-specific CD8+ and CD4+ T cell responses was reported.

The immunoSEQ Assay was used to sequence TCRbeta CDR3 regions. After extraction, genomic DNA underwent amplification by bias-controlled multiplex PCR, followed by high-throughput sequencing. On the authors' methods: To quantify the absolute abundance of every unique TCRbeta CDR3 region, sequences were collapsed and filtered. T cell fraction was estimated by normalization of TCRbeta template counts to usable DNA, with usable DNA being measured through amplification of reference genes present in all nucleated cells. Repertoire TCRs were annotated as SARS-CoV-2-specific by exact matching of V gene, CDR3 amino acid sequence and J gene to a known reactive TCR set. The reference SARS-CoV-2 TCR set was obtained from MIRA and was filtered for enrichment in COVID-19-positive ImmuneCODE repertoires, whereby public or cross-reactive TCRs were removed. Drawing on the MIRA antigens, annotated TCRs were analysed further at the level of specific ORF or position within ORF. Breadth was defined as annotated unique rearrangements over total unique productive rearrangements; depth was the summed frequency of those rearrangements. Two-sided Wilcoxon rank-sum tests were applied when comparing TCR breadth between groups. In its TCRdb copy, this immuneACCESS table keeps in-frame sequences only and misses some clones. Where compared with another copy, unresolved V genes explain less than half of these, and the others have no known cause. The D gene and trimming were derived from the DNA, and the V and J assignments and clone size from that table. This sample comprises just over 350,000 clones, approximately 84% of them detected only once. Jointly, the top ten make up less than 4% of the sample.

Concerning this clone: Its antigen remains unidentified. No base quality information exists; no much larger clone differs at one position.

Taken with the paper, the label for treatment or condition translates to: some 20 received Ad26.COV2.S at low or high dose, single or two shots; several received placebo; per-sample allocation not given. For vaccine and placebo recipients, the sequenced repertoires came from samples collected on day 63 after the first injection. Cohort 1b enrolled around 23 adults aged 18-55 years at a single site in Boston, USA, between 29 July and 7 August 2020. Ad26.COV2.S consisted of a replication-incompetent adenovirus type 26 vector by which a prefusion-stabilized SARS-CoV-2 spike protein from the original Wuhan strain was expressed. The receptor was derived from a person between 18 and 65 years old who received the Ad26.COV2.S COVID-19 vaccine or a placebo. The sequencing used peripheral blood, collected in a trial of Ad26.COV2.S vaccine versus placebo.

The CDR3 is CASSLNSRGSYEQYF. The base sequence is TGTGCCAGCAGCTTAAATTCGCGGGGGTCCTACGAGCAGTACTTC. Recombination linked TRBV7-8 to TRBJ2-7; 7 bases in the middle match TRBD2. The junction shows trimming of 2 bases on V and 1 base on J, and the gene matches do not reach 5 bases of it. From a lookup of the germline V gene, CDR1 and CDR2 are SGHVS and FQNEAQ. The CDR3 sequence holds 15 residues, the cysteine and phenylalanine included. The entry retains the CDR3 DNA only, 45 bases that are in frame from base 1.